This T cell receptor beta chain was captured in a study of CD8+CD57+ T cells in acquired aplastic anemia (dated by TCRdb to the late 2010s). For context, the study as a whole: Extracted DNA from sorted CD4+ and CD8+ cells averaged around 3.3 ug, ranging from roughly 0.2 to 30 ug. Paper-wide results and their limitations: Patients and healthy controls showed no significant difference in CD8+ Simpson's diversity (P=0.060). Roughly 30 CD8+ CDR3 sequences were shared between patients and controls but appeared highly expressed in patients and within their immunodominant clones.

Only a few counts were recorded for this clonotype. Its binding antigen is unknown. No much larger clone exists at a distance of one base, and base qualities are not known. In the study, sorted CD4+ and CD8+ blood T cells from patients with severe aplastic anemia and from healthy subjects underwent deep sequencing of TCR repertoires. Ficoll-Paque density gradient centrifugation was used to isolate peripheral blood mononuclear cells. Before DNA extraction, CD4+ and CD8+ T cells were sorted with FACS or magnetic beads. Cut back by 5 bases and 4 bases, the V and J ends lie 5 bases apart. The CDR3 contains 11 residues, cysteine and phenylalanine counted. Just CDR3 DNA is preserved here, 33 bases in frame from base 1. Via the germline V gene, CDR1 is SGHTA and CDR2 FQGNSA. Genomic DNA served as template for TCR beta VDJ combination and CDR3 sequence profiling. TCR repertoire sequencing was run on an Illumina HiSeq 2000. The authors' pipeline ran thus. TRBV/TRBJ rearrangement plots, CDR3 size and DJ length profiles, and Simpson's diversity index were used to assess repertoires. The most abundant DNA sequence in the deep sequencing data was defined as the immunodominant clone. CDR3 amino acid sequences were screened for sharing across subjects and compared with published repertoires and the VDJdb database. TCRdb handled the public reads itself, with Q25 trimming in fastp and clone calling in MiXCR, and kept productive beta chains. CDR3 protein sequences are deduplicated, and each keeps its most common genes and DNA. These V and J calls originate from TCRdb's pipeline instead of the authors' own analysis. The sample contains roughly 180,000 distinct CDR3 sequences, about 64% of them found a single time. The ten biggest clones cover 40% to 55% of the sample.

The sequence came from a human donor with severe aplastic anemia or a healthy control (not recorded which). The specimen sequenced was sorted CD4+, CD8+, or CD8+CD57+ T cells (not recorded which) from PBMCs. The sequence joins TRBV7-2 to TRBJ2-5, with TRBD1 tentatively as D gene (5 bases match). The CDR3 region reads CASSGAETQYF. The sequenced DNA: TGTGCCAGCAGCGGGGCAGAGACCCAGTACTTC.